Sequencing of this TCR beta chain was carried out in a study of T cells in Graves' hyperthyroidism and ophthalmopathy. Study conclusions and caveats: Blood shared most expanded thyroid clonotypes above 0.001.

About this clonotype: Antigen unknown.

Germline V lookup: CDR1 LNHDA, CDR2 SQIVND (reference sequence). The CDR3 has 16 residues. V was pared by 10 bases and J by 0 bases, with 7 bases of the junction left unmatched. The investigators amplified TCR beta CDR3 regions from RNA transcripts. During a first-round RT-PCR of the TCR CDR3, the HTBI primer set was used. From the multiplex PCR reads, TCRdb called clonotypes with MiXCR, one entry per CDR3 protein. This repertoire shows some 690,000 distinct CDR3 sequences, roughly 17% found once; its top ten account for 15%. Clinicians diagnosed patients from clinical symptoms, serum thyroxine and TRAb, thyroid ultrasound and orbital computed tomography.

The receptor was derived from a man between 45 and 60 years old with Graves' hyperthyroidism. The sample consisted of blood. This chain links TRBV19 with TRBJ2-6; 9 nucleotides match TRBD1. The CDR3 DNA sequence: TGTGCCACAACCGGGACAGGGAGCTCTGGGGCCAACGTCCTGACTTTC. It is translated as CATTGTGSSGANVLTF.